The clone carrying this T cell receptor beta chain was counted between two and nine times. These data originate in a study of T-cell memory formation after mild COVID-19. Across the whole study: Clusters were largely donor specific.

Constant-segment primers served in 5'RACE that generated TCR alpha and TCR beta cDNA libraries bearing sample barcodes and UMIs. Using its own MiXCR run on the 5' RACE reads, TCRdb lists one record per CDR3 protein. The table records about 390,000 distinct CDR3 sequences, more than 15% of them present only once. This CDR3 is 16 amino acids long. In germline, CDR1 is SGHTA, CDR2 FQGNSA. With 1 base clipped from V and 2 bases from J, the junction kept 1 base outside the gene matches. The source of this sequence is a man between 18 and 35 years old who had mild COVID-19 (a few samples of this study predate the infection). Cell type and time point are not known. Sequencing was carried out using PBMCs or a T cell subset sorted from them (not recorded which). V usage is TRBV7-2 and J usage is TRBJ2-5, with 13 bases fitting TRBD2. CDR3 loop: CASSLEGLAGQETQYF. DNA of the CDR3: TGTGCCAGCAGCTTAGAGGGACTAGCGGGGCAAGAGACCCAGTACTTC.